A single T cell receptor (beta chain) is shown here with its context. This clone was counted many times. What antigen it recognizes has not been identified. The input lacks base qualities; no much larger clone sits a single base away. The CDR3 has 18 amino acids, counting the end cysteine and valine. Of the read, only the CDR3 DNA is kept; its 54 bases are in frame from base 1. Trimming takes 2 bases from V and 2 bases from J, and the germline ends sit 22 bases apart. The germline V gene provides CDR1 MNHNS and CDR2 SASEGT. The record originates from a study of T cells after posttransplantation cyclophosphamide listed by TCRdb under 2016. Turning to the overall study: Using TRB sequencing, the study followed how the T cell repertoire rebuilt after myeloablative bone marrow transplantation with posttransplantation cyclophosphamide given as GVHD prophylaxis. Antigen receptor sequencing was done on samples from 35 to 40 PTCy-treated patients and from some 15 related bone marrow donors of those patients. Blood from all 35 or so PTCy patients who had 1-year posttransplant specimens underwent TRB sequencing. In 3 patients, up to roughly 3 additional blood samples taken between 2 and 5.2 years after transplant also underwent TRB sequencing, as did pretransplant blood from several patients. Because TRA and TRB clonality correlated tightly in under 10 samples, later TCR analyses were limited to TRB. Public TRB sequences were checked against a database of over 3,000 sequences associated with responses to pathogens, tumor antigens, self-antigens and alloantigens. The paper as a whole reports these results and caveats: Across the roughly 48 patients, TRB clonality was highly associated with recipient CMV seropositivity and CMV reactivation, and diversity with PTCy was similar to that in the CNI/methotrexate controls. The TRB repertoires of T cells infiltrating skin or GI tract showed only limited overlap with the TRB repertoires of T cells in blood. Donor-recipient similarity was low at 1-2 months but increased during the first year, and donor CD8+ memory clones often dominated later blood repertoires.

On the day of marrow donation, related bone marrow donors gave peripheral blood samples. Peripheral blood and bone marrow mononuclear cells were isolated by Ficoll-Hypaque density centrifugation and cryopreserved. TRB sequencing was run on genomic DNA with either the immunoSEQ assay at survey resolution or the hsTCRB kit. The authors' analysis ran thus. The immunoSEQ software handled initial read processing, and the LymphoSeq R package was used for repertoire analyses. Clonality was computed as 1 minus normalized Shannon entropy, and a Gini coefficient was also calculated for each TRB dataset. To infer phenotypes in unsorted samples, TRB sequences from sorted subsets of the recipient or donor were mapped onto the unsorted samples of the same recipient. TCRdb took this table from immuneACCESS and kept in-frame rearrangements with V and J called. Such tables lack part of the clones; where checked against another copy, unresolved V genes explain under half of the gap, and the rest is unexplained. That table furnishes V, J and clone size, whereas the DNA furnished D and trimming. The table shows tens of thousands of clones here, with no singletons. In total, the top ten clones hold approximately 2% of the sample.

The sequence was obtained from a man aged 40-50 years in good health, CMV-negative, and a related stem cell transplant donor. Sample: PBMCs. Recombination connected TRBV6-1 to TRBJ2-7, with TRBD1 perhaps the D gene, on 5 matching bases. The DNA sequence is TGTGCCAGCAGTGAAAACAATTCCGGACACGGACCCACCTACGAGCAGTACGTC. This sequence encodes CASSENNSGHGPTYEQYV.